These 21 T cell receptor beta chains share one sample of origin, sequenced in a study of cytomegalovirus exposure and HLA in healthy donors. The PCR used 60 Vbeta and 13 Jbeta primers. The assay was immunoSEQ multiplex PCR, and TCRdb's table has in-frame clones only and misses some. Of roughly 120,000 clones listed, roughly 67% are singletons. Sequencing input: PBMCs. Receptor source: a man between 18 and 29 years old in good health and CMV-seropositive.

The chain is built from TRBV6-4 and TRBJ2-3; TRBD1 aligns across 11 bases. Trimming took 4 bases from V and 4 from J; bases not matched to a gene: 1. The germline V gene encodes CDR1 MRHNA and CDR2 SNTAGT. The CDR3 sequence is 14 residues long. CDR3 residues: CASSGTGGADTQYF. In DNA, the CDR3 is TGTGCCAGCAGTGGGACAGGGGGCGCAGATACGCAGTATTTT.

The rearrangement joins TRBV27 to TRBJ2-7; no clear D gene. The germline V and J ends were trimmed by 3 bases and 3 bases, with 9 bases remaining between them. The CDR3 covers 13 residues. Per germline, CDR1 MNHEY and CDR2 SMNVEV (reference sequence). CDR3: CASSFGIGYEQYF. Written as DNA, the CDR3 is TGTGCCAGCAGTTTCGGTATTGGCTACGAGCAGTACTTC.

The V gene is TRBV29-1, the J gene TRBJ2-7, with D maybe TRBD1 (6 bases). V shed 2 bases and J shed 2 bases, with 22 bases lying between them. This CDR3 is 17 amino acids long. CDR1 is SQVTM and CDR2 is ANQGSEA in the germline V gene. As DNA, the CDR3 is TGCAGCGTTGAAAGCCCAGGGGCTACCATCTGGGCCTACGAGCAGTACGTC. Amino acids: CSVESPGATIWAYEQYV.

This clone came up a few times. The chain has TRBV29-1 and TRBJ1-2; tentative D call: TRBD1 (5 bases). Germline loops: CDR1 SQVTM, CDR2 ANQGSEA. V was pared by 7 bases and J by 5 bases, with 14 bases between. CDR3 length: 12 amino acids. CDR3 in amino acids: CSAPRGFYGYTF. CDR3 coding DNA: TGCAGCGCTCCAAGGGGTTTTTATGGCTACACCTTC.

The table lists this clone with a few counts. The chain links TRBV29-1 to TRBJ2-7; 11 nucleotides agree with TRBD2. This CDR3 has 14 residues. V gave up 7 bases and J gave up 2 bases; unmatched junction bases: 7. The germline V gene has CDR1 SQVTM and CDR2 ANQGSEA. CDR3 loop: CSGTLAGGPYEQYF. For the CDR3, the DNA is TGCAGCGGGACCCTAGCGGGGGGCCCCTACGAGCAGTACTTC.

The chain carries TRBV7-8 and TRBJ2-2; possible D gene TRBD1, 6 bases. This CDR3 has 17 residues. CDR1 and CDR2 (germline): SGHVS, FQNEAQ. The ends were cut back, 6 bases at V and 0 bases at J, with 17 bases in the middle. DNA for the CDR3: TGTGCCAGCAGGTTGGGGGCGACAGCAACGAACACCGGGGAGCTGTTTTTT. Translated: CASRLGATATNTGELFF.

J is TRBJ1-2 and V is TRBV9; 10 nucleotides align to TRBD1. CDR1 SGDLS and CDR2 YYNGEE come from the germline V gene. J gave up 0 bases and V 3 bases, and 8 bases lay outside the gene matches. The CDR3 loop spans 17 amino acids. CDR3 amino acids: CASSETGGYAPNYGYTF. The CDR3 nucleotides read TGTGCCAGCAGCGAGACAGGGGGCTACGCGCCTAACTATGGCTACACCTTC.

This clone came up once. The rearrangement links TRBV10-3 to TRBJ2-3; 7 positions agree with TRBD2. CDR3 length: 16 residues. V lost 4 bases to trimming and J lost 4 bases; unmatched junction nucleotides: 11. CDR1 is ENHRY and CDR2 is SYGVKD in the germline V gene. The CDR3 protein is CAISGGLVGGADTQYF. In nucleotides, the CDR3 is TGTGCCATCAGTGGGGGCCTAGTGGGAGGGGCAGATACGCAGTATTTT.

The rearrangement joins TRBV28 to TRBJ1-1; the D is unclear. V shed 3 bases and J shed 4 bases, with 6 bases lying between them. The CDR3 sequence is 12 residues long. The germline CDR1 and CDR2 sequences are MDHEN and SYDVKM. For the CDR3, the DNA is TGTGCCAGCAGTTTTCCGGTCACTGAAGCTTTCTTT. Its protein product is CASSFPVTEAFF.

A few counts support this clone. The chain is built from TRBV7-9 and TRBJ2-5, with a weak D call TRBD1 (6 bases). The V gene lost 2 bases and the J gene lost 2 bases, with 15 bases spanning the gap. Germline V gives CDR1 SEHNR, CDR2 FQNEAQ (reference sequence). This CDR3 region has 16 residues. The CDR3 spells CASSLPPDRKQETQYF. The CDR3 DNA reads TGTGCCAGCAGCTTACCCCCTGACAGGAAACAAGAGACCCAGTACTTC.

The chain uses TRBV6-1 and TRBJ1-5, with D perhaps matching TRBD1 (6 bases). Trimming took off 5 bases at V and 2 bases at J, with 13 bases between the two ends. The germline V gene encodes CDR1 MNHNS and CDR2 SASEGT. The CDR3 loop spans 15 amino acids. The CDR3 nucleotides are TGTGCCAGCAGTATCTCAGGGGTGGGCAATCAGCCCCAGCATTTT. It is translated as CASSISGVGNQPQHF.

V is TRBV6-4 and J is TRBJ2-6; 7 bases are shared with TRBD2. The CDR3 has 18 residues. Trimming removed 7 bases from V and 0 bases from J; junction bases left unmatched: 12. Per germline, CDR1 MRHNA and CDR2 SNTAGT. As DNA, the CDR3 is TGTGCCAGCAATCCCCCTTCGGGAGGTGGCTCTGGGGCCAACGTCCTGACTTTC. The encoded protein is CASNPPSGGGSGANVLTF.

The sample holds one count of this clone. The gene calls are TRBV7-6 and TRBJ2-7, with D tentatively TRBD1 (6 bases). Trimming cost V 5 bases and J 0 bases, with 11 bases left between them. There are 14 residues in the CDR3. CDR1 SGHVS and CDR2 FNYEAQ come from the germline V gene. In nucleotides, the CDR3 is TGTGCCAGCAGCCGCGACAGGAGCTCCTACGAGCAGTACTTC. Translating gives CASSRDRSSYEQYF.

With regard to this clone: The junction shows a germline mismatch at one end, possibly a read error. This chain links TRBV7-9 with TRBJ2-3; D remains unclear. Germline V gene data show CDR1 as SEHNR and CDR2 as FQNEAQ (reference sequence). The CDR3 extends over 16 amino acids. CDR3 bases: TGTTCCAGCAGCCGTTTTTTAATCTCTAGCACAGATACGCAGTATTTT. Amino acids: CSSSRFLISSTDTQYF.

This clone was observed a single time. The chain joins TRBV10-1 to TRBJ1-1, with D unresolved. CDR3 length: 14 residues. Per germline, CDR1 WNHNN and CDR2 SYGVQD (reference sequence). Trimming took 4 bases from V and 1 from J, leaving 10 bases between them. In DNA form, the CDR3 reads TGCGCCAGCAGTGTGCGGCAGAGGAACACTGAAGCTTTCTTT. Its protein product is CASSVRQRNTEAFF.

V gene TRBV6-5 combines with J gene TRBJ1-1; D not certain. V gave up 6 bases and J gave up 4 bases, with 9 bases separating them. The CDR3 is 12 amino acids. CDR1 and CDR2 (germline): MNHEY, SVGAGI. CDR3 DNA: TGTGCCAGCAGAGTAGGGAGCACTGAAGCTTTCTTT. It translates to CASRVGSTEAFF.

V gene TRBV6-1 combines with J gene TRBJ1-5, with D uncertain. This CDR3 is 13 amino acids long. Germline values: CDR1 MNHNS, CDR2 SASEGT. Trimming cost V 6 bases and J 2 bases, with 8 bases left between them. CDR3 in DNA: TGTGCCAGCAGACCGTTAGGCAATCAGCCCCAGCATTTT. This sequence encodes CASRPLGNQPQHF.

The chain has TRBV7-8 and TRBJ2-3; 7 bases align to TRBD1. Per the germline V gene, CDR1 is SGHVS and CDR2 is FQNEAQ. The CDR3 covers 13 residues. V was clipped by 4 bases and J by 4 bases; unmatched bases: 2. The DNA of the CDR3 is TGTGCCAGCAGCTCGCAGGGGGCAGATACGCAGTATTTT. Protein product: CASSSQGADTQYF.

V and J are TRBV28 and TRBJ1-5, with TRBD1 identical over 7 bases. Trimming at V came to 3 bases and at J to 4 bases, leaving 6 bases not matched to a gene. The CDR3 extends over 15 amino acids. The germline CDR1 and CDR2 sequences are MDHEN and SYDVKM. This CDR3 reads CASSFEGARNQPQHF. The CDR3 DNA reads TGTGCCAGCAGTTTCGAGGGGGCCAGAAATCAGCCCCAGCATTTT.

The J gene is TRBJ2-5, the V gene TRBV4-1; 8 bases align to TRBD2. V trimming: 0 bases; J trimming: 5 bases; junction bases outside the gene matches: 5. The CDR3 covers 15 residues. CDR1 is MGHRA and CDR2 is YSYEKL in the germline V gene. CDR3 DNA: TGCGCCAGCAGCCAAGAAACGGGGGGGGCGGAGACCCAGTACTTC. Translating gives CASSQETGGAETQYF.

V usage is TRBV18 and J usage is TRBJ1-1, with a possible D match to TRBD1 (5 bases). The CDR3 is 12 residues long. Germline V gene sequence: CDR1 KGHSH, CDR2 LQKENI. Trimming took off 8 bases at V and 8 bases at J, with 15 bases between the two ends. Here the CDR3 reads CASHPGGAEAFF. CDR3 nucleotides: TGTGCCAGCCACCCGGGTGGGGCCGAAGCTTTCTTT.